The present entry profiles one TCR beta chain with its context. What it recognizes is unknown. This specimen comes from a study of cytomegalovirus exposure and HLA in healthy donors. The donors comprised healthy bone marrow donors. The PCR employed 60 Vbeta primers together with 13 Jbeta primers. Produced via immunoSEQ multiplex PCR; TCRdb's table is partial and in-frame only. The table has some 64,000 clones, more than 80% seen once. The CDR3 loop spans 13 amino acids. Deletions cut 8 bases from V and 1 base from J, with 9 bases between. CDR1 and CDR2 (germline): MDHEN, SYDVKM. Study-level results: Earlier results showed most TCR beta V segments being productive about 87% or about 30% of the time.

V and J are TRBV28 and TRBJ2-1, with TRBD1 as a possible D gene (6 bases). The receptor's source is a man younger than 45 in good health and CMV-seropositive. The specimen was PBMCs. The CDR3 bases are TGTGCCAGCTACAGGGATTCCTACAATGAGCAGTTCTTC. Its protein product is CASYRDSYNEQFF.